The rows below give T cell receptor beta chains drawn from one sample of a study of CD8 T cells in Susac syndrome. TCRdb called the immunoSEQ multiplex PCR reads again in MiXCR, with one record for every CDR3 protein. Of under 250,000 distinct CDR3 sequences listed, 93% were seen once; the top ten hold 0.065% to 0.075%. The sequencing input was CD4+ T cells from PBMCs. Every receptor here comes from a human donor with multiple sclerosis. Each CDR3 is given with its conserved first and last residue. Each record gives: V gene, D gene, clone size, J gene, CDR3 DNA, CDR3 protein. A D gene is named only where the DNA matches it firmly. The size entry is marked missing in some rows and otherwise reads once, few, many or a size class.

v_call: TRBV29-1; d_call: .; clone_size: .; j_call: TRBJ1-1; cdr3_nt: TGCAGCGTTGGGGGGCGGGCGCCCTTTACTGAAGCTTTCTTT; cdr3_aa: CSVGGRAPFTEAFF
v_call: TRBV28; d_call: .; clone_size: .; j_call: TRBJ1-2; cdr3_nt: TGTGCCAGCAGTTTCAGCGGCAACAGGCTCTATGGCTACACCTTC; cdr3_aa: CASSFSGNRLYGYTF
v_call: TRBV19; d_call: .; clone_size: .; j_call: TRBJ1-5; cdr3_nt: TGTGCCAGTCGACGGCTAGGCAATCAGCCCCAGCATTTT; cdr3_aa: CASRRLGNQPQHF
v_call: TRBV5-1; d_call: .; clone_size: .; j_call: TRBJ1-5; cdr3_nt: TGCGCCAGCAGCTGGGAGGAGGGACAGCCCCAGCATTTT; cdr3_aa: CASSWEEGQPQHF
v_call: TRBV7-2; d_call: .; clone_size: .; j_call: TRBJ1-1; cdr3_nt: TGTGCCAGCAGCCGGGACTTCAAGGCGACTGAAGCTTTCTTT; cdr3_aa: CASSRDFKATEAFF
v_call: TRBV25-1; d_call: .; clone_size: .; j_call: TRBJ2-1; cdr3_nt: TGTGCCAGCAGTGAAGAACTAGGTACCTACAATGAGCAGTTCTTC; cdr3_aa: CASSEELGTYNEQFF
v_call: TRBV7-3; d_call: .; clone_size: .; j_call: TRBJ2-5; cdr3_nt: TGTGCCAGCAGCTACGGACCCTCTGGGGGCCAGTACTTC; cdr3_aa: CASSYGPSGGQYF
v_call: TRBV6-1; d_call: TRBD1; clone_size: few; j_call: TRBJ2-5; cdr3_nt: TGTGCCAGCAGTGGACAGGGGTGGGAGACCCAGTACTTC; cdr3_aa: CASSGQGWETQYF
v_call: TRBV7-3; d_call: TRBD2; clone_size: .; j_call: TRBJ2-3; cdr3_nt: TGTGCCAGCAGCCCGACTAGCGGGGGGTTAGATACGCAGTATTTT; cdr3_aa: CASSPTSGGLDTQYF
v_call: TRBV5-4; d_call: .; clone_size: .; j_call: TRBJ1-1; cdr3_nt: TGTGCCAGCAGCCGCAGTGCAGGGGAGGGCAACACTGAAGCTTTCTTT; cdr3_aa: CASSRSAGEGNTEAFF
v_call: TRBV25-1; d_call: .; clone_size: .; j_call: TRBJ2-7; cdr3_nt: TGTGCCAGCAGCGTACAGGGTAATGAGCAGTACTTC; cdr3_aa: CASSVQGNEQYF
v_call: TRBV29-1; d_call: TRBD2; clone_size: .; j_call: TRBJ2-3; cdr3_nt: TGCAGCTCCGAGGGGCGGGGGGATAGGAATACGCAGTATTTT; cdr3_aa: CSSEGRGDRNTQYF
v_call: TRBV5-1; d_call: TRBD2; clone_size: .; j_call: TRBJ2-1; cdr3_nt: TGCGCCAGCAGCTTGAGGACTAGCGCATACAATGAGCAGTTCTTC; cdr3_aa: CASSLRTSAYNEQFF
v_call: TRBV5-1; d_call: .; clone_size: once; j_call: TRBJ1-1; cdr3_nt: TGCGCCAGCAGCCTAAACACAGGGGAAGCTTTCTTT; cdr3_aa: CASSLNTGEAFF
v_call: TRBV13; d_call: .; clone_size: .; j_call: TRBJ2-5; cdr3_nt: TGTGCCAGCAGCATACTACAGGGAGGCCAAGAGACCCAGTACTTC; cdr3_aa: CASSILQGGQETQYF
v_call: TRBV7-9; d_call: TRBD1; clone_size: .; j_call: TRBJ2-5; cdr3_nt: TGTGCCAGCAGCACAGGGGGCGTGGAGACCCAGTACTTC; cdr3_aa: CASSTGGVETQYF
v_call: TRBV30; d_call: .; clone_size: .; j_call: TRBJ1-5; cdr3_nt: TGTGCCTGGAGTACCTTTGGGGAAAAAAGAGGTCAGCCCCAGCATTTT; cdr3_aa: CAWSTFGEKRGQPQHF
v_call: TRBV6-1; d_call: .; clone_size: .; j_call: TRBJ1-4; cdr3_nt: TGTGCCAGCAGAGGGAGGAGTCTGGCTGGGACTAATGAAAAACTGTTTTTT; cdr3_aa: CASRGRSLAGTNEKLFF
v_call: TRBV10-3; d_call: .; clone_size: .; j_call: TRBJ2-3; cdr3_nt: TGTGCCATCAGTGAGTCAGGGCAGCGAGATACGCAGTATTTT; cdr3_aa: CAISESGQRDTQYF
v_call: TRBV20-1; d_call: .; clone_size: few; j_call: TRBJ2-5; cdr3_nt: TGCAGTGTCGAAAAGGGGGAGACCCAGTACTTC; cdr3_aa: CSVEKGETQYF
v_call: TRBV15; d_call: .; clone_size: .; j_call: TRBJ1-5; cdr3_nt: TGTGCCACCAGCAGAGAGAGTAATAAAGGGCTTAGCAATCAGCCCCAGCATTTT; cdr3_aa: CATSRESNKGLSNQPQHF
v_call: TRBV5-4; d_call: .; clone_size: .; j_call: TRBJ1-2; cdr3_nt: TGTGCCAGCAGCTCATCAGGGGTACTGGGCGGCTACACCTTC; cdr3_aa: CASSSSGVLGGYTF
v_call: TRBV9; d_call: TRBD2; clone_size: .; j_call: TRBJ2-7; cdr3_nt: TGTGCCAGCAGCGTAGGAAGTAGCGGGGGCGGCCACGAGCAGTACTTC; cdr3_aa: CASSVGSSGGGHEQYF
v_call: TRBV18; d_call: .; clone_size: .; j_call: TRBJ1-3; cdr3_nt: TGTGCCAGCTCACCGGTGTCAGGGGCGACTGGAAACACCATATATTTT; cdr3_aa: CASSPVSGATGNTIYF
v_call: TRBV11-2; d_call: .; clone_size: .; j_call: TRBJ2-2; cdr3_nt: TGTGCCAGCAGCAAAAGGGGCACCGGGGAGCTGTTTTTT; cdr3_aa: CASSKRGTGELFF
v_call: TRBV6-5; d_call: TRBD1; clone_size: .; j_call: TRBJ1-2; cdr3_nt: TGTGCCAGCAGTTACATGTCGCAGGGGGTTGGCTATGGCTACACCTTC; cdr3_aa: CASSYMSQGVGYGYTF
v_call: TRBV19; d_call: .; clone_size: .; j_call: TRBJ1-1; cdr3_nt: TGTGCCAGTAGTATTGACCTCCTGAACACTGAAGCTTTCTTT; cdr3_aa: CASSIDLLNTEAFF
v_call: TRBV12-5; d_call: TRBD1; clone_size: .; j_call: TRBJ1-6; cdr3_nt: TGTGCTAGTGGAACCGACAGGGGGTCCTATAATTCACCCCTCCACTTT; cdr3_aa: CASGTDRGSYNSPLHF
v_call: TRBV20-1; d_call: TRBD2; clone_size: .; j_call: TRBJ2-7; cdr3_nt: TGCAGTGCTCCGGGACTAGCTTCCGAGCAGTACTTC; cdr3_aa: CSAPGLASEQYF
v_call: TRBV29-1; d_call: .; clone_size: .; j_call: TRBJ2-1; cdr3_nt: TGCGCTGGGGAAGGTGCCTACAATGAGCAGTTCTTC; cdr3_aa: CAGEGAYNEQFF
v_call: TRBV9; d_call: .; clone_size: .; j_call: TRBJ2-5; cdr3_nt: TGTGCCAGTCCCCGGGTTTCCCAAGAGACCCAGTACTTC; cdr3_aa: CASPRVSQETQYF
v_call: TRBV5-6; d_call: .; clone_size: .; j_call: TRBJ1-2; cdr3_nt: TGTGCCAGCAGCAGGACACCCGAGCTGTCGAAGGGCTACACCTTC; cdr3_aa: CASSRTPELSKGYTF
v_call: TRBV5-1; d_call: TRBD1; clone_size: .; j_call: TRBJ2-1; cdr3_nt: TGCGCCAGCAGCCCTAAAGGGGGCGGATACCGAAATCTTAGCTCCTACAATGAGCAGTTCTTC; cdr3_aa: CASSPKGGGYRNLSSYNEQFF
v_call: TRBV5-6; d_call: .; clone_size: .; j_call: TRBJ2-5; cdr3_nt: TGTGCCAGCAGCTTGGATCTAGTTGCCACGAAGACCCAGTACTTC; cdr3_aa: CASSLDLVATKTQYF
v_call: TRBV19; d_call: TRBD1; clone_size: .; j_call: TRBJ1-5; cdr3_nt: TGTGCCAGTACTCTCAGAGGGACAGCTGGGAGCAATCAGCCCCAGCATTTT; cdr3_aa: CASTLRGTAGSNQPQHF
v_call: TRBV5-6; d_call: .; clone_size: .; j_call: TRBJ2-2; cdr3_nt: TGTGCCAGCAGCTTGGAAAGGGCGAACAGGGAGCTGTTTTTT; cdr3_aa: CASSLERANRELFF
v_call: TRBV5-6; d_call: .; clone_size: .; j_call: TRBJ2-3; cdr3_nt: TGTGCCAGCAGTAGGGCATTAGATACGCAGTATTTT; cdr3_aa: CASSRALDTQYF
v_call: TRBV12-3/TRBV12-4; d_call: TRBD1; clone_size: .; j_call: TRBJ2-2; cdr3_nt: TGTGCCAGCAGACGAAACTTACAGGGGAGAGCCGGGGAGCTGTTTTTT; cdr3_aa: CASRRNLQGRAGELFF
v_call: TRBV4-2; d_call: TRBD2; clone_size: .; j_call: TRBJ2-5; cdr3_nt: TGTGCCAGCAGCCAAGGAAGGACTAGCGGGGGCCAAGAGACCCAGTACTTC; cdr3_aa: CASSQGRTSGGQETQYF
v_call: TRBV19; d_call: .; clone_size: .; j_call: TRBJ1-1; cdr3_nt: TGTGCCAGTAGTCCCGGAGGACATTCGAACACTGAAGCTTTCTTT; cdr3_aa: CASSPGGHSNTEAFF
v_call: TRBV30; d_call: .; clone_size: .; j_call: TRBJ2-2; cdr3_nt: TGTGCCTGGAGTGTACGAGGGCCAGCTGGACCAACCGGGGAGCTGTTTTTT; cdr3_aa: CAWSVRGPAGPTGELFF
v_call: TRBV29-1; d_call: .; clone_size: .; j_call: TRBJ1-1; cdr3_nt: TGCAGCGCCGGGCCGAACACTGAAGCTTTCTTT; cdr3_aa: CSAGPNTEAFF
v_call: TRBV6-1; d_call: TRBD1; clone_size: .; j_call: TRBJ2-1; cdr3_nt: TGTGCCAGCAGCCTAAGGGCGACAGGGGGGTGGTACAATGAGCAGTTCTTC; cdr3_aa: CASSLRATGGWYNEQFF
v_call: TRBV24-1; d_call: TRBD1; clone_size: few; j_call: TRBJ2-1; cdr3_nt: TGTGCCACCAGTGATTGGGTAGGGGGCGTATACAATGAGCAGTTCTTC; cdr3_aa: CATSDWVGGVYNEQFF
v_call: TRBV29-1; d_call: .; clone_size: .; j_call: TRBJ1-2; cdr3_nt: TGCAGCGTTGACACAGGAAGCTATGGCTACACCTTC; cdr3_aa: CSVDTGSYGYTF
v_call: TRBV29-1; d_call: TRBD1; clone_size: .; j_call: TRBJ1-1; cdr3_nt: TGCAGCGTGGCGGACAGGGGCAGAACTGAAGCTTTCTTT; cdr3_aa: CSVADRGRTEAFF
v_call: TRBV12-3/TRBV12-4; d_call: .; clone_size: .; j_call: TRBJ2-2; cdr3_nt: TGTGCCCACGGCGAGACAGAGAACACCGGGGAGCTGTTTTTT; cdr3_aa: CAHGETENTGELFF
v_call: TRBV2; d_call: .; clone_size: .; j_call: TRBJ2-2; cdr3_nt: TGTGCCAGCAGTGAAGCGCGTACCGGGGAGCTGTTTTTT; cdr3_aa: CASSEARTGELFF
v_call: TRBV12-3/TRBV12-4; d_call: .; clone_size: .; j_call: TRBJ1-5; cdr3_nt: TGTGCCAGCAGTTTTACGAATAGCAATCAGCCCCAGCATTTT; cdr3_aa: CASSFTNSNQPQHF
v_call: TRBV5-1; d_call: .; clone_size: .; j_call: TRBJ2-6; cdr3_nt: TGCGCCAGCAGCTTAGGTCAGTTGGAAGTGTGGATCTCTGGGGCCAACGTCCTGACTTTC; cdr3_aa: CASSLGQLEVWISGANVLTF
v_call: TRBV10-3; d_call: .; clone_size: .; j_call: TRBJ1-3; cdr3_nt: TGTGCCATCACGGACTCTGGAAACACCATATATTTT; cdr3_aa: CAITDSGNTIYF
v_call: TRBV10-2; d_call: TRBD1; clone_size: .; j_call: TRBJ2-7; cdr3_nt: TGCGCCAGCAGTGATTCCGGGACAGGGCGAAACGAGCAGTACTTC; cdr3_aa: CASSDSGTGRNEQYF